The 18 T cell receptor beta chains below come from one sample, sequenced in a study of T cell repertoires in cytomegalovirus infection (dated by TCRdb to the late 2010s). Data came from an Illumina HiSeq 1500. In-frame beta chains were kept once TCRdb had trimmed the public reads at Q25 with fastp and called clones with MiXCR. Merged by CDR3 protein, the rows form single entries marked with the most common genes and DNA. This sample gives just under 300,000 distinct CDR3 sequences in total; about a tenth of them show up just once. Together, the top ten hold 2.5% of the sample. The sequencing sample was made of PBMCs. All receptors derive from a human donor in good health (CMV status not recorded). Some clones in this sample may be carry-over from other donors' samples.

This chain links TRBV4-2 with TRBJ1-1; the D is unclear. With 0 bases removed from V and 1 base from J, the gap between germline ends came to 6 bases. Germline V gives CDR1 LGHNA, CDR2 YNFKEQ. There are 14 residues in the CDR3. The CDR3 spells CASSQDLWNTEAFF. DNA of the CDR3: TGTGCCAGCAGCCAAGATCTGTGGAACACTGAAGCTTTCTTT.

This clonotype appeared a few times. The V call is TRBV28, the J call TRBJ1-5; the D is unclear. The germline gives CDR1 MDHEN, CDR2 SYDVKM. This CDR3 comprises 15 residues. V gave up 8 bases and J gave up 0 bases, with 14 bases separating them. The CDR3 region is CASDTSDLSNQPQHF. The CDR3, as DNA: TGTGCCAGCGACACATCGGACCTTAGCAATCAGCCCCAGCATTTT.

This clonotype was counted ten times or more. This chain connects TRBV20-1 to TRBJ1-2, with 7 bases aligning to TRBD1. The CDR3 is made up of 14 amino acids. Germline V gives CDR1 DFQATT, CDR2 SNEGSKA (reference sequence). The J segment lost 4 bases and the V segment lost 5 bases, leaving 10 bases of the junction unmatched. The CDR3 here is CSAGSRDSIYGYTF. The CDR3 region has the DNA TGCAGTGCTGGGTCCCGGGACAGTATCTATGGCTACACCTTC.

This clonotype showed up many times. The chain links TRBV28 to TRBJ1-2, with TRBD1 as a possible D gene (5 bases). V lost 6 bases, J lost 2 bases, and 13 bases lay in between. The CDR3 is 14 residues long. CDR1 is MDHEN and CDR2 is SYDVKM in the germline V gene. CDR3 DNA: TGTGCCAGCAGGGATGGGAGGGGAAACTATGGCTACACCTTC. It codes for CASRDGRGNYGYTF.

This clonotype was seen many times. The chain recombines TRBV7-2 with TRBJ2-1; maybe TRBD2 (6 bases). Germline V gene data show CDR1 as SGHTA and CDR2 as FQGNSA. V was cut by 1 base and J by 0 bases, with 16 bases left in between. CDR3 length: 18 residues. CDR3 sequence: CASSLVGRRGNSYNEQFF. The CDR3 DNA is TGTGCCAGCAGCTTAGTCGGCCGACGGGGGAACTCCTACAATGAGCAGTTCTTC.

This clonotype was seen repeatedly, ten times or more. The chain couples TRBV20-1 to TRBJ2-5; TRBD2 matches at 11 bases. The CDR3 is 13 amino acids. The V and J ends lost 6 bases and 13 bases, in that order; junction bases with no gene match: 13. Per germline, CDR1 DFQATT and CDR2 SNEGSKA (reference sequence). The CDR3 DNA reads TGCAGTGCCGTAACCGGGACTAGCGGAAAGTCGTACTTC. Amino acid sequence: CSAVTGTSGKSYF.

In this sample, this clonotype turned up many times. The V gene is TRBV4-1, the J gene TRBJ1-4, with D possibly being TRBD1 (6 bases). V lost 4 bases and J lost 5, with 17 bases in between. The germline CDR1 and CDR2 sequences are MGHRA and YSYEKL. The CDR3 runs to 16 residues. CDR3 region: CASSPRTGQQNEKLFF. CDR3 nucleotide sequence: TGCGCCAGCAGCCCTCGTACGGGACAACAGAATGAAAAACTGTTTTTT.

The genes are TRBV5-6 and TRBJ2-1; possibly TRBD1 for D (7 bases). The CDR3 has 15 amino acids. Trimming removed 1 base from V and 4 bases from J, with 12 bases in between. Germline values: CDR1 SGHDT, CDR2 YYEEEE. The chain's CDR3 is CASSLWRGQYNEQFF. The DNA of the CDR3 is TGTGCCAGCAGCTTGTGGAGGGGGCAGTACAATGAGCAGTTCTTC.

The CDR3 DNA is TGTGCCAGCAGCCCGGCCACAAGAGATACGCAGTATTTT. Translated: CASSPATRDTQYF. V is TRBV7-3 and J is TRBJ2-3; D is unresolved. Looked up from germline, CDR1 is SGHTA and CDR2 is FQGTGA. The CDR3 totals 13 residues. V lost 5 bases to trimming and J lost 5 bases, with 11 bases between them.

This clonotype has ten or more counts. The chain has TRBV20-1 and TRBJ1-1; 7 bases map to TRBD1. After removal of 3 bases from V and 1 base from J, the junction contained 5 bases not matched to a gene. CDR1 DFQATT and CDR2 SNEGSKA come from the germline V gene (reference sequence). The CDR3 contains 14 residues. CDR3 loop: CSASKGAGNTEAFF. CDR3 DNA sequence: TGCAGTGCTAGTAAGGGGGCAGGGAACACTGAAGCTTTCTTT.

This clonotype appeared many times. The V call is TRBV7-2, the J call TRBJ2-2; D might be TRBD2 (7 bases). This CDR3 contains 16 residues. The germline V and J ends were trimmed by 0 bases and 6 bases, with 14 bases remaining between them. The V gene's germline CDR1 is SGHTA and CDR2 FQGNSA. The CDR3 spells CASSLAGGRGPGELFF. The CDR3 DNA sequence: TGTGCCAGCAGCTTAGCGGGGGGGCGTGGTCCCGGGGAGCTGTTTTTT.

This clonotype was detected many times. The rearrangement joins TRBV20-1 to TRBJ2-4; D is tentatively TRBD1 or TRBD2 (5 bases each). V lost 0 bases and J 2 bases, leaving 14 bases between the germline ends. The germline V gene encodes CDR1 DFQATT and CDR2 SNEGSKA (reference sequence). This CDR3 spans 16 amino acids. The CDR3 bases are TGCAGTGCTAGAGATCCGGGAAGGGGTACCAAAAACATTCAGTACTTC. Protein product: CSARDPGRGTKNIQYF.

This clonotype was counted at least ten times. The chain uses TRBV29-1 and TRBJ1-2, with 7 bases aligning to TRBD1. V was clipped by 8 bases and J by 8 bases; unmatched bases: 11. The V gene's germline CDR1 is SQVTM and CDR2 ANQGSEA. The CDR3 contains 12 residues. CDR3 loop: CSSKTGDAGYTF. The CDR3 nucleotides are TGCAGCTCAAAAACAGGGGATGCGGGCTACACCTTC.

This clonotype was seen a handful of times. The rearrangement uses TRBV29-1 and TRBJ2-3; tentatively, D is TRBD2 (6 bases). From germline, CDR1 is SQVTM and CDR2 ANQGSEA. Trimming left V 5 bases short and J 6 bases short, with 15 bases between. This CDR3 contains 13 residues. CDR3 amino acids: CSVKSAGRDTQYF. The CDR3 DNA reads TGCAGCGTTAAGTCGGCGGGGAGGGATACGCAGTATTTT.

With respect to this clonotype: At one end, the junction sequence differs from germline, possibly due to a read error. This chain uses TRBV2 with TRBJ2-1, with D hard to call. CDR3 length equals 11 residues. CDR1 is SNHLY and CDR2 is FYNNEI in the germline V gene. The CDR3 region is CASSSDPPGSF. The CDR3 DNA reads TGTGCCAGCAGTTCGGACCCTCCCGGGTCCTTC.

This rearrangement joins TRBV20-1 to TRBJ2-3, with 7 positions matching TRBD1. J lost 0 bases, V lost 0 bases, and 0 bases had no gene match. The CDR3 is 14 residues long. Germline assignment: CDR1 DFQATT and CDR2 SNEGSKA (reference sequence). Here the CDR3 reads CSARDRGSTDTQYF. Written as DNA, the CDR3 is TGCAGTGCTAGAGACAGGGGGAGCACAGATACGCAGTATTTT.

This clonotype was seen many times. The chain is built from TRBV6-2 or TRBV6-3 and TRBJ2-1, with D maybe TRBD1 (6 bases). CDR1 and CDR2 (germline): MNHEY, SVGEGT. Between the trimmed V and J ends, which lost 7 bases and 0 bases, there was a span of 13 bases. This CDR3 has 15 residues. CDR3 sequence reads: CASKTGLSSYNEQFF. DNA for the CDR3: TGTGCCAGCAAGACAGGACTGAGCTCCTACAATGAGCAGTTCTTC.

This clonotype was recorded many times. The chain is built from TRBV18 and TRBJ2-2; D not resolved. The CDR3 length is 14 residues. Germline values: CDR1 KGHSH, CDR2 LQKENI. V was trimmed by 5 bases and J by 4 bases, leaving 11 bases between them. The DNA of the CDR3 is TGTGCCAGCTCAGGGGATCGGTCCACCGGGGAGCTGTTTTTT. Translated: CASSGDRSTGELFF.